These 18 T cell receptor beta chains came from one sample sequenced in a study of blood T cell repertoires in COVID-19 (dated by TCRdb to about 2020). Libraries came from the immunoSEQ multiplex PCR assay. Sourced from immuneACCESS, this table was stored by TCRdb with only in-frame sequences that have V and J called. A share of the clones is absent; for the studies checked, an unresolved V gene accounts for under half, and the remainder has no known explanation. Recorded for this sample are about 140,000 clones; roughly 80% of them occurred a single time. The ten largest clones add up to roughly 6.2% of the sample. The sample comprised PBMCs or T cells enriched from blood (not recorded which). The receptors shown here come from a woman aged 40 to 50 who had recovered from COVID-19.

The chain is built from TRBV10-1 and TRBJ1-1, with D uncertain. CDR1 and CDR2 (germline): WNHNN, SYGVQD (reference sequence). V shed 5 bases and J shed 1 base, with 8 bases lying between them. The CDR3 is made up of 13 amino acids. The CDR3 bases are TGCGCCAGCAGTCCCACACGGAACACTGAAGCTTTCTTT. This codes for CASSPTRNTEAFF.

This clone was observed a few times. The CDR3 sequence is CASSMIQGGAEAFF. CDR3 nucleotides: TGTGCCAGTAGTATGATACAGGGGGGCGCTGAAGCTTTCTTT. The rearrangement links TRBV19 to TRBJ1-1; 8 positions agree with TRBD1. The CDR3 length is 14 residues. Per germline, CDR1 LNHDA and CDR2 SQIVND (reference sequence). The V gene end was trimmed by 3 bases and the J gene end by 6 bases; junction bases not matched to a gene: 6.

In DNA, the CDR3 is TGTGCCAGTAGTCAGGGGTCCTCCCTCATTTATCAGCCCCAGCATTTT. Translated, it gives CASSQGSSLIYQPQHF. The chain uses TRBV19 and TRBJ1-5; weak D call: TRBD1 (6 bases). The germline V gene has CDR1 LNHDA and CDR2 SQIVND (reference sequence). V lost 5 bases, J lost 5 bases, and 19 bases lay in between. The CDR3 contains 16 residues.

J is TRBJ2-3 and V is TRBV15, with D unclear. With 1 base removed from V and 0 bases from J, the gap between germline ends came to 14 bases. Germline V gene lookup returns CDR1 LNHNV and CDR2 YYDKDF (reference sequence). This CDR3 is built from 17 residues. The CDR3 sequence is CATSRGLAARSTDTQYF. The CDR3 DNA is TGTGCCACCAGCAGAGGATTGGCGGCGCGGAGCACAGATACGCAGTATTTT.

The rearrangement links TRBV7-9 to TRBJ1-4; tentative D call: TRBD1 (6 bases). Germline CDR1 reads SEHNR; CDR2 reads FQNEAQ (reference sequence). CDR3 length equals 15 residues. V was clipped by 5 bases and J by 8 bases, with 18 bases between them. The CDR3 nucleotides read TGTGCCAGCAGCACGACCGGACAGTCAGAGGAAAAACTGTTTTTT. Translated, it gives CASSTTGQSEEKLFF.

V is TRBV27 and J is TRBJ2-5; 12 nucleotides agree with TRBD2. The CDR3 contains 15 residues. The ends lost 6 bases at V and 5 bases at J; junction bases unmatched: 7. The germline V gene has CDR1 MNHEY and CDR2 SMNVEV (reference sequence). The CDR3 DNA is TGTGCCAGCAGCCTGACCGGGACTAGCGGGGAGACCCAGTACTTC. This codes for CASSLTGTSGETQYF.

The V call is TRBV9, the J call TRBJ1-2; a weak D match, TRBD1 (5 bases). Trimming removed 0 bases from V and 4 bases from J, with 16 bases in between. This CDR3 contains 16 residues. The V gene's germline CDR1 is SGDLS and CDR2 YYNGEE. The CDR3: CASSVGEFGAAYGYTF. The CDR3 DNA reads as TGTGCCAGCAGCGTAGGGGAATTTGGGGCAGCCTATGGCTACACCTTC.

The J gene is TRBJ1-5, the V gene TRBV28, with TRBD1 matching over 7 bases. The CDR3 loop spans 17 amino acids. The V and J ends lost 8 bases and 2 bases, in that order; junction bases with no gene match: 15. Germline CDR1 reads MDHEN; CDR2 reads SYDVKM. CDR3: CASLFRKGGLGNQPQHF. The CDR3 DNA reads TGTGCCAGCCTTTTTCGAAAAGGGGGCTTAGGCAATCAGCCCCAGCATTTT. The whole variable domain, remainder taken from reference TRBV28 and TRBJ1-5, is DVKVTQSSRYLVKRTGEKVFLECVQDMDHENMFWYRQDPGLGLRLIYFSYDVKMKEKGDIPEGYSVSREKKERFSLILESASTNQTSMYLCASLFRKGGLGNQPQHFGDGTRLSIL.

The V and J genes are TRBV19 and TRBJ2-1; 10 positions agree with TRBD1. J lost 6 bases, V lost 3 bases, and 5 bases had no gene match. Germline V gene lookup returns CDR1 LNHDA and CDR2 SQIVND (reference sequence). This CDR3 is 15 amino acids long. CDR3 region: CASSMTGTGVNEQFF. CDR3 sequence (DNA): TGTGCCAGTAGTATGACCGGGACAGGGGTCAATGAGCAGTTCTTC. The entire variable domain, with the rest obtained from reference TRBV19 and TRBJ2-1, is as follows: DGGITQSPKYLFRKEGQNVTLSCEQNLNHDAMYWYRQDPGQGLRLIYYSQIVNDFQKGDIAEGYSVSREKKESFPLTVTSAQKNPTAFYLCASSMTGTGVNEQFFGPGTRLTVL.

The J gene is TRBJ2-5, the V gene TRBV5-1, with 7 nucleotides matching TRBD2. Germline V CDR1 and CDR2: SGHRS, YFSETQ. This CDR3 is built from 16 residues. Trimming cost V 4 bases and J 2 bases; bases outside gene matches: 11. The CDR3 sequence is CASSGGGLQRQETQYF. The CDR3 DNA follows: TGCGCCAGCAGCGGGGGGGGACTCCAGCGGCAAGAGACCCAGTACTTC.

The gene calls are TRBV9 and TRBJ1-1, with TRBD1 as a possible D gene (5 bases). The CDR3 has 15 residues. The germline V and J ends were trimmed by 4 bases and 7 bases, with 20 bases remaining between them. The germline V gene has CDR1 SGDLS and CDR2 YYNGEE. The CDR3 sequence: CASSLEGRRGNEAFF. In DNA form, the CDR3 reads TGTGCCAGCAGCCTGGAGGGAAGGAGGGGAAATGAAGCTTTCTTT.

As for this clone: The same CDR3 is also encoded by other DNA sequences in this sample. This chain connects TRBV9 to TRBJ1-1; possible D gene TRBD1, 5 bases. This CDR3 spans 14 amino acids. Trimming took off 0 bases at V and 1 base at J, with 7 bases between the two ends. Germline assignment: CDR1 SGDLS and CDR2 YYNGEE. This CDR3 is CASSVGTGNTEAFF. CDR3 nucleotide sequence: TGTGCCAGCAGCGTAGGTACAGGGAACACTGAAGCTTTCTTT.

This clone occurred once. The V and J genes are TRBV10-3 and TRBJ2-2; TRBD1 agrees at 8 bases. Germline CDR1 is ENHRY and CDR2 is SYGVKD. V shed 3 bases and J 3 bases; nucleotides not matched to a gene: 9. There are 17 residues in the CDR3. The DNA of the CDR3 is TGTGCCATCAGTGATCTTGCAGGGGGCGCGGACACCGGGGAGCTGTTTTTT. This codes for CAISDLAGGADTGELFF.

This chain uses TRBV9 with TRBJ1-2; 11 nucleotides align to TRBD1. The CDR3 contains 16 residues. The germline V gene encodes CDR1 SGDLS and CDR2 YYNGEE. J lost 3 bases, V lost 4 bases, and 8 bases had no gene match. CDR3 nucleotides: TGTGCCAGCAGCTCTCTTCTGGGACAGGGGGACTATGGCTACACCTTC. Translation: CASSSLLGQGDYGYTF.

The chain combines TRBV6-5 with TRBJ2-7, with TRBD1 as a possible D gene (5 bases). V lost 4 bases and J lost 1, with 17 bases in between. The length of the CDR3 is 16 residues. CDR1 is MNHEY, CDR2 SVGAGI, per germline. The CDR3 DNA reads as TGTGCCAGCAGTTCCCGACAGAACACAATTTCCTACGAGCAGTACTTC. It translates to CASSSRQNTISYEQYF.

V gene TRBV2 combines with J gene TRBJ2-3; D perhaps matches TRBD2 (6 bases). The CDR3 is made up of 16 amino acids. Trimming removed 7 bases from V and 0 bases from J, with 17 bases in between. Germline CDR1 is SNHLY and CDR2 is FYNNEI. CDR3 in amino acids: CASNSRGAGSTDTQYF. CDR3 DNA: TGTGCCAGCAACTCCCGAGGGGCGGGGAGCACAGATACGCAGTATTTT.

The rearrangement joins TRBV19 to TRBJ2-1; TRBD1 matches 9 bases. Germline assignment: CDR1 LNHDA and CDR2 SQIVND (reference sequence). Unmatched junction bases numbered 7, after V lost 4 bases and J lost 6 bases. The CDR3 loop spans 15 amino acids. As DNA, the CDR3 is TGTGCCAGTAGTACCGGGACAGGGTTTTCCAATGAGCAGTTCTTC. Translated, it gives CASSTGTGFSNEQFF.

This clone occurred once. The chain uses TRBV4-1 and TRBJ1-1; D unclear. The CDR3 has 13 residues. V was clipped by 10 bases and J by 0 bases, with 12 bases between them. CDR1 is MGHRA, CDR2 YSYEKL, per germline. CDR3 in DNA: TGCGCCACCGGAGGGATTTTGAACACTGAAGCTTTCTTT. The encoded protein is CATGGILNTEAFF.